One sample yielded the 18 T cell receptor beta chains listed below, sequenced in a study of T cells after yellow fever vaccination. TCRdb re-analysed the 5' RACE reads in MiXCR, keeping a single row per CDR3 protein. This sample has roughly 320,000 distinct CDR3 sequences, with roughly a tenth found just once. The sample in question was CD4+ T cells sorted from PBMCs, obtained 45 days after the yellow fever booster vaccination. The receptor set was obtained from a man aged 18 to 30 who received the YFV17D yellow fever vaccine.

The rearrangement links TRBV5-5 to TRBJ1-1; D remains ambiguous. Trimming cost V 6 bases and J 4 bases, with 25 bases left between them. This CDR3 contains 17 residues. Germline V gene data show CDR1 as SGHKS and CDR2 as YYEKEE (reference sequence). CDR3 protein: CASTKGWGVSSTTEAFF. The CDR3, as DNA: TGTGCCAGCACCAAAGGGTGGGGTGTTTCTTCGACCACTGAAGCTTTCTTT.

This clonotype was seen ten or more times. V gene TRBV18 combines with J gene TRBJ2-1, with 8 bases aligning to TRBD1. The CDR3 length is 14 residues. The trim removed 5 bases at V and 7 bases at J, leaving 7 bases unmatched. Germline V CDR1 and CDR2: KGHSH, LQKENI. For the CDR3, the DNA is TGTGCCAGCTCATCAAGACAGGGGATTAATGAGCAGTTCTTC. It translates to CASSSRQGINEQFF.

This clonotype was observed a few times. The chain links TRBV20-1 to TRBJ2-3; 8 bases agree with TRBD2. Trimming took 5 bases from V and 4 from J; bases not matched to a gene: 14. CDR3 length: 16 amino acids. Germline V gene data show CDR1 as DFQATT and CDR2 as SNEGSKA (reference sequence). This CDR3 is CSAPRLGGGGADTQYF. CDR3 nucleotides: TGCAGTGCTCCCCGCCTCGGGGGGGGCGGGGCAGATACGCAGTATTTT.

There are many counts of this clonotype. The chain has TRBV18 and TRBJ2-5, with D hard to call. Germline V gene data show CDR1 as KGHSH and CDR2 as LQKENI. V lost 3 bases to trimming and J lost 4 bases, with 9 bases between them. CDR3 length equals 13 residues. This chain's CDR3 is CASSPTSRETQYF. In nucleotides, the CDR3 is TGTGCCAGCTCACCCACATCTAGAGAGACCCAGTACTTC.

The rearrangement links TRBV5-1 to TRBJ1-2; 9 bases match TRBD1. Per germline, CDR1 SGHRS and CDR2 YFSETQ. This CDR3 has 14 residues. J gave up 9 bases and V 5 bases, and 11 bases lay outside the gene matches. CDR3 DNA sequence: TGCGCCAGCAGAGAGGGACAGGGAAGTCCTCGCTACACCTTC. This gives the protein CASREGQGSPRYTF.

The table lists this clonotype with a few counts. The V gene is TRBV5-1, the J gene TRBJ1-2; D is uncertain. Germline CDR1 reads SGHRS; CDR2 reads YFSETQ. The CDR3 has 13 amino acids. V shed 2 bases and J shed 6 bases, with 11 bases lying between them. In DNA form, the CDR3 reads TGCGCCAGCAGCTTACCCCTCGGGGATGGCTACACCTTC. Translated: CASSLPLGDGYTF.

The chain couples TRBV7-9 to TRBJ1-1; D possibly corresponds to TRBD1 (5 bases). Germline V lookup: CDR1 SEHNR, CDR2 FQNEAQ (reference sequence). The CDR3 covers 13 residues. V lost 1 base, J lost 6 bases, and 9 bases lay in between. The CDR3 nucleotides read TGTGCCAGCAGCTTAGAACGGGGCCCTGAAGCTTTCTTT. It specifies CASSLERGPEAFF.

This clonotype was picked up a small number of times. The J gene is TRBJ1-5, the V gene TRBV6-2 or TRBV6-3, with TRBD1 matching 9 bases. V gave up 1 base and J gave up 4 bases; unmatched junction bases: 2. The length of the CDR3 is 15 residues. Germline CDR1 and CDR2: MNHEY and SVGEGT. For the CDR3, the DNA is TGTGCCAGCAGTTACTTCGGGACAGGGAATCAGCCCCAGCATTTT. Protein product: CASSYFGTGNQPQHF.

V and J are TRBV3-1 and TRBJ2-2; tentative D call: TRBD1 (6 bases). There are 13 residues in the CDR3. CDR1 LGHDT and CDR2 YNNKEL come from the germline V gene (reference sequence). The germline V and J ends were trimmed by 3 bases and 5 bases, with 7 bases remaining between them. The CDR3 here is CASSHRGTGELFF. CDR3 in DNA: TGTGCCAGCAGCCACAGGGGAACCGGGGAGCTGTTTTTT. Based on the CDR3 plus reference TRBV3-1 and TRBJ2-2, the full variable domain is DTAVSQTPKYLVTQMGNDKSIKCEQNLGHDTMYWYKQDSKKFLKIMFSYNNKELIINETVPNRFSPKSPDKAHLNLHINSLELGDSAVYFCASSHRGTGELFFGEGSRLTVL.

The chain carries TRBV24-1 and TRBJ2-1; possible D gene TRBD2, 5 bases. Germline loops: CDR1 KGHDR, CDR2 SFDVKD. The CDR3 consists of 13 residues. V was pared by 8 bases and J by 8 bases, with 15 bases between. CDR3 nucleotides: TGTGCCACCAAGGGTACGGGGTCCGATGAGCAGTTCTTC. This codes for CATKGTGSDEQFF.

This clonotype was recorded a few times. The V and J genes are TRBV5-1 and TRBJ2-5, with 9 nucleotides matching TRBD2. Germline assignment: CDR1 SGHRS and CDR2 YFSETQ. The ends lost 5 bases at V and 5 bases at J; junction bases unmatched: 7. This CDR3 spans 14 amino acids. The chain's CDR3 is CASRPGLAMETQYF. The CDR3 bases are TGCGCCAGCAGACCGGGACTAGCCATGGAGACCCAGTACTTC.

Details on this clonotype: An end of the junction differs from the germline gene, which may be a read error. This chain's CDR3 is CASSPRLENTEALF. The CDR3 bases are TGTGCCAGCAGCCCCCGTTTGGAGAACACTGAAGCTCTCTTT. The chain uses TRBV6-5 and TRBJ1-1; no firm D call. The CDR3 totals 14 residues. Per the germline V gene, CDR1 is MNHEY and CDR2 is SVGAGI.

This clonotype was found many times. This chain joins TRBV20-1 and TRBJ1-1; 12 bases map to TRBD1. V was clipped by 6 bases and J by 9 bases; unmatched bases: 5. From germline, CDR1 is DFQATT and CDR2 SNEGSKA (reference sequence). This CDR3 is 12 amino acids long. Written as DNA, the CDR3 is TGCAGTGCGGTAAGGGACAGGGGGCAAGCTTTCTTT. Its protein is CSAVRDRGQAFF.

The chain employs TRBV6-5 and TRBJ2-1, with 8 bases fitting TRBD2. This CDR3 is built from 14 residues. V was clipped by 10 bases and J by 7 bases; unmatched bases: 12. CDR1 is MNHEY, CDR2 SVGAGI, per germline. CDR3 in amino acids: CAKPREGLWNEQFF. Written as DNA, the CDR3 is TGTGCCAAACCCCGGGAGGGCTTGTGGAATGAGCAGTTCTTC.

CDR3 sequence: CASTWWRETQYF. The CDR3 nucleotides read TGTGCCAGCACCTGGTGGCGAGAGACCCAGTACTTC. The chain combines TRBV6-1 with TRBJ2-5, with no clear D. This CDR3 has 12 amino acids. Trimming removed 7 bases from V and 4 bases from J, with 10 bases in between. The germline gives CDR1 MNHNS, CDR2 SASEGT.

This clonotype turned up a few times. The V call is TRBV7-2, the J call TRBJ2-5; 7 bases are a match to TRBD2. Germline V gene lookup returns CDR1 SGHTA and CDR2 FQGNSA. The CDR3 has 15 amino acids. With 6 bases clipped from V and 2 bases from J, the junction kept 9 bases outside the gene matches. Here the CDR3 reads CASSPGGGVQETQYF. The CDR3 bases are TGTGCCAGCAGTCCCGGGGGAGGGGTACAAGAGACCCAGTACTTC.

This clonotype has a handful of counts. The gene calls are TRBV3-1 and TRBJ2-1; 13 positions match TRBD2. Germline values: CDR1 LGHDT, CDR2 YNNKEL (reference sequence). V was clipped by 4 bases and J by 8 bases; unmatched bases: 8. CDR3 length: 16 residues. The CDR3 DNA is TGTGCCAGCAGCCCGCCGGGACTAGCGGGGATCGATGAGCAGTTCTTC. It encodes CASSPPGLAGIDEQFF.

This clonotype was picked up a small number of times. V and J are TRBV10-3 and TRBJ1-1; a weak D match, TRBD1 (5 bases). The V end lost 6 bases, the J end lost 7 bases, and 9 bases lay between the germline ends. The CDR3 has 11 amino acids. Germline CDR1 reads ENHRY; CDR2 reads SYGVKD. The CDR3 here is CAISGDGEAFF. As DNA, the CDR3 is TGTGCCATCAGCGGGGACGGTGAAGCTTTCTTT.